This T cell receptor (beta chain) appears in the sequencing data of a study of blood T cell repertoires in COVID-19. Study-wide context: There were acute and convalescent COVID-19 samples, and they came from the United States, Italy and Spain. Sample material is recorded as cDNA or gDNA derived from T cells, B-cell-depleted T cells, or PBMCs.

Across under 25 US areas, participants ranged in age from 18 to 89 years. Only in-frame clones appear in the TCRdb table, and some are missing; sequencing was by immunoSEQ multiplex PCR. The sample has 200,000 to 250,000 clones, around 90% seen once. Trimming took 3 bases from V and 2 from J, leaving 11 bases between them. There are 14 residues in the CDR3. In germline, CDR1 is DFQATT, CDR2 SNEGSKA (reference sequence). The sequenced material came from PBMCs or T cells enriched from blood (not recorded which). The rearrangement uses TRBV20-1 and TRBJ2-1, with D perhaps TRBD2 (5 bases). The receptor was derived from a woman aged 45-65 years with acute COVID-19. CDR3 sequence: CSASGGAPYNEQFF. In DNA, the CDR3 is TGCAGTGCTAGTGGAGGCGCTCCCTACAATGAGCAGTTCTTC.